These T cell receptor beta chains were read from a single sample in a study of shared clonotypes between healthy human individuals. The repertoire was sequenced with immunoSEQ multiplex PCR; TCRdb's copy has only in-frame clones and lacks some. The sample contains approximately 740,000 clones, less than 85% of which appear only once. Material: memory CD4+ T cells sorted from blood. The source is a woman in her 30s in good health. CDR3s include the opening cysteine and the closing phenylalanine or tryptophan. Each record gives: J gene, clone size, V gene, D gene, CDR3 DNA, CDR3 protein. A D gene is named only where the DNA matches it firmly. Rows give clone size only sometimes, using once, few, many, or a class for an expanded clone.

j_call: TRBJ1-3
clone_size: .
v_call: TRBV29-1
d_call: TRBD1
cdr3_nt: TGCAGCGTCCTCCTGACAGGGGATCGCCGAAACACCATATATTTT
cdr3_aa: CSVLLTGDRRNTIYF

j_call: TRBJ1-2
clone_size: many
v_call: TRBV5-6
d_call: .
cdr3_nt: TGTGCCAGCAGCTTGCCCTACAGGGAAGACTACACCTTC
cdr3_aa: CASSLPYREDYTF

j_call: TRBJ2-1
clone_size: .
v_call: TRBV7-2
d_call: TRBD2
cdr3_nt: TGTGCCAGCAGCAAGCTGGGACTAGCGGGGTACAATGAGCAGTTCTTC
cdr3_aa: CASSKLGLAGYNEQFF

j_call: TRBJ1-4
clone_size: .
v_call: TRBV2
d_call: .
cdr3_nt: TGTGCCAGCAGTGTGCGGCTTCCAGGGCGGTCCACTGAAAAACTGTTTTTT
cdr3_aa: CASSVRLPGRSTEKLFF

j_call: TRBJ1-4
clone_size: .
v_call: TRBV29-1
d_call: TRBD1
cdr3_nt: TGCAGCGTTTTTAGTCCAGGGGGTCGTGAAAAACTGTTTTTT
cdr3_aa: CSVFSPGGREKLFF

j_call: TRBJ1-2
clone_size: .
v_call: TRBV29-1
d_call: .
cdr3_nt: TGCAGCGTTGTTCCGATCATTAGCTACACCTTC
cdr3_aa: CSVVPIISYTF

j_call: TRBJ1-1
clone_size: .
v_call: TRBV6-5
d_call: .
cdr3_nt: TGTGCCAGCAGGTGGGACGGGAACACTGAAGCTTTCTTT
cdr3_aa: CASRWDGNTEAFF

j_call: TRBJ2-7
clone_size: once
v_call: TRBV2
d_call: TRBD2
cdr3_nt: TGTGCCAGCATCGGGGGGAACTCCTACGAGCAGTACTTC
cdr3_aa: CASIGGNSYEQYF

j_call: TRBJ1-5
clone_size: .
v_call: TRBV28
d_call: .
cdr3_nt: TGTGCCAGCAGTGGACCCCGGACCAATCAGCCCCAGCATTTT
cdr3_aa: CASSGPRTNQPQHF

j_call: TRBJ2-1
clone_size: .
v_call: TRBV7-8
d_call: .
cdr3_nt: TGTGCCAGCGGACGCCAGCACAATGAGCAGTTCTTC
cdr3_aa: CASGRQHNEQFF

j_call: TRBJ2-7
clone_size: once
v_call: TRBV4-2
d_call: .
cdr3_nt: TGTGCCAGCAGCCAAGATCGAGGTTACTCCTACGAGCAGTACTTC
cdr3_aa: CASSQDRGYSYEQYF

j_call: TRBJ2-3
clone_size: .
v_call: TRBV30
d_call: .
cdr3_nt: TGTGCCTGGAATTTGGCGGGAATGGAGGATACGCAGTATTTT
cdr3_aa: CAWNLAGMEDTQYF

j_call: TRBJ2-1
clone_size: .
v_call: TRBV30
d_call: TRBD1
cdr3_nt: TGTGCCTGGAGAGACACAGGGGGTTACAATGAGCAGTTCTTC
cdr3_aa: CAWRDTGGYNEQFF

j_call: TRBJ2-1
clone_size: .
v_call: TRBV5-1
d_call: .
cdr3_nt: TGCGCCAGCAGCTTGTTTACAGGGGGGGAAAATGAGCAGTTCTTC
cdr3_aa: CASSLFTGGENEQFF

j_call: TRBJ2-7
clone_size: once
v_call: TRBV14
d_call: TRBD1
cdr3_nt: TGTGCCAGCAGCCTCCCGGGACAGGGTTCCTACGAGCAGTACTTC
cdr3_aa: CASSLPGQGSYEQYF

j_call: TRBJ2-7
clone_size: .
v_call: TRBV29-1
d_call: TRBD2
cdr3_nt: TGCAGCGTCCGACTAGCGGGGTTAACCTACGAGCAGTACTTC
cdr3_aa: CSVRLAGLTYEQYF

j_call: TRBJ2-5
clone_size: .
v_call: TRBV6-6
d_call: .
cdr3_nt: TGTGCCAGCAGCCACGGGGGTGTGGAAGAGACCCAGTACTTC
cdr3_aa: CASSHGGVEETQYF

j_call: TRBJ1-5
clone_size: .
v_call: TRBV7-2
d_call: .
cdr3_nt: TGTGCCAGCAGCAACGCGGGGGGAGGGCAGCCCCAGCATTTT
cdr3_aa: CASSNAGGGQPQHF

j_call: TRBJ1-1
clone_size: .
v_call: TRBV9
d_call: .
cdr3_nt: TGTGCCAGCAGCTTCCGCCAGGGCACTGAAGCTTTCTTT
cdr3_aa: CASSFRQGTEAFF

j_call: TRBJ1-1
clone_size: once
v_call: TRBV19
d_call: TRBD1
cdr3_nt: TGTGCCAGTAGTATAGTTAGGGGGCGCGAAGCTTTCTTT
cdr3_aa: CASSIVRGREAFF

j_call: TRBJ1-6
clone_size: .
v_call: TRBV28
d_call: .
cdr3_nt: TGTGCCAGCAGTGGGGCGATCCTCCACTTT
cdr3_aa: CASSGAILHF

j_call: TRBJ1-1
clone_size: once
v_call: TRBV11-3
d_call: .
cdr3_nt: TGTGCCAGCAGCTTTCAAAGATTTAGTGAAGCTTTCTTT
cdr3_aa: CASSFQRFSEAFF

j_call: TRBJ2-1
clone_size: .
v_call: TRBV6-5
d_call: TRBD2
cdr3_nt: TGTGCCACGGCAAGCGGGAGGGCCCTAGCCCATGAGCAGTTCTTC
cdr3_aa: CATASGRALAHEQFF

j_call: TRBJ1-2
clone_size: once
v_call: TRBV28
d_call: TRBD1
cdr3_nt: TGTGCCAGCAGTTTACGAGGGACAGACTATGGCTACACCTTC
cdr3_aa: CASSLRGTDYGYTF

j_call: TRBJ2-6
clone_size: few
v_call: TRBV27
d_call: .
cdr3_nt: TGTGCCAGCAGTTTACGGGGCGCTGGGGCCAACGTCCTGACTTTC
cdr3_aa: CASSLRGAGANVLTF

j_call: TRBJ2-7
clone_size: .
v_call: TRBV6-6
d_call: TRBD2
cdr3_nt: TGTGCCAGCTGTAAGCGGGAGGGATACGAGCAGTACTTC
cdr3_aa: CASCKREGYEQYF

j_call: TRBJ2-3
clone_size: few
v_call: TRBV5-1
d_call: .
cdr3_nt: TGCGCCAGCAGCTTGGCGCGGGGCACAGATACGCAGTATTTT
cdr3_aa: CASSLARGTDTQYF

j_call: TRBJ2-3
clone_size: .
v_call: TRBV7-7
d_call: TRBD2
cdr3_nt: TGTGCCAGCAGCGCCGCGGGAGGCGGGACAGATACGCAGTATTTT
cdr3_aa: CASSAAGGGTDTQYF

j_call: TRBJ2-7
clone_size: .
v_call: TRBV6-6
d_call: .
cdr3_nt: TGTGCCAGCAGTTACTCCCTCTCCTACGAGCAGTACTTC
cdr3_aa: CASSYSLSYEQYF

j_call: TRBJ2-5
clone_size: .
v_call: TRBV18
d_call: .
cdr3_nt: TGTGCCAGCTCACCAAGGGCCAGCCAAGAGACCCAGTACTTC
cdr3_aa: CASSPRASQETQYF

j_call: TRBJ1-1
clone_size: many
v_call: TRBV13
d_call: .
cdr3_nt: TGTGCCAGCAGCTTAGTGCGGGGGACTGAAGCTTTCTTT
cdr3_aa: CASSLVRGTEAFF

j_call: TRBJ2-7
clone_size: .
v_call: TRBV28
d_call: TRBD1
cdr3_nt: TGTGCCAGCAGTACCACAGGGGGCGCGTTTTACGAGCAGTACTTC
cdr3_aa: CASSTTGGAFYEQYF

j_call: TRBJ1-4
clone_size: .
v_call: TRBV7-9
d_call: TRBD1
cdr3_nt: TGTGCCAGCAGCTTAGCTCGACAGGGCAAGGTAGAAAAACTGTTTTTT
cdr3_aa: CASSLARQGKVEKLFF

j_call: TRBJ1-2
clone_size: .
v_call: TRBV14
d_call: .
cdr3_nt: TGTGCCAGCAGCCAAGATCGGTTGAAGGATGGCTACACCTTC
cdr3_aa: CASSQDRLKDGYTF

j_call: TRBJ1-1
clone_size: once
v_call: TRBV5-6
d_call: .
cdr3_nt: TGTGCCAGCAGCTTGGGCTTCCGGGGGGCGGCGAACACTGAAGCTTTCTTT
cdr3_aa: CASSLGFRGAANTEAFF